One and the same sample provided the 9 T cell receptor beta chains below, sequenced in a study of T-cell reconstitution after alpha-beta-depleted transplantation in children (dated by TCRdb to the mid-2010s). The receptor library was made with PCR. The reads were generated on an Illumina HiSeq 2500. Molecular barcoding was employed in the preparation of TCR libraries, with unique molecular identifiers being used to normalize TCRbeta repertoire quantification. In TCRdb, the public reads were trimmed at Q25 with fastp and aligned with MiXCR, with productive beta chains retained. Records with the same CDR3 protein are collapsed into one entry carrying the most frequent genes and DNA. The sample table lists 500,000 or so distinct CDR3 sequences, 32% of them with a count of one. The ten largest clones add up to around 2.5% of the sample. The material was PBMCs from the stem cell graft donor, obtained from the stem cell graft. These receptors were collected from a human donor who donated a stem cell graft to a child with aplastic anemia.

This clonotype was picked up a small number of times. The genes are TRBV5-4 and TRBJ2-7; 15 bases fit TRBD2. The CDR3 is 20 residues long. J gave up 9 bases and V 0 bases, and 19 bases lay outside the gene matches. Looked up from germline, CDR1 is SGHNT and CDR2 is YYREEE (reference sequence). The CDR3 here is CASSLDGLAGGPGTAAGQYV. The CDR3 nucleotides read TGTGCCAGCAGCTTGGACGGACTAGCGGGAGGGCCTGGGACGGCCGCGGGGCAGTACGTC.

CDR3 sequence: CASSEWTEIPGETQYF. For the CDR3, the DNA is TGTGCCAGCAGTGAATGGACCGAAATACCGGGAGAGACCCAGTACTTC. The V and J genes are TRBV25-1 and TRBJ2-5; D is ambiguous. The CDR3 is 16 residues long. Between the trimmed V and J ends, which lost 1 base and 4 bases, there was a span of 16 bases. The germline CDR1 and CDR2 sequences are MGHDK and SYGVNS.

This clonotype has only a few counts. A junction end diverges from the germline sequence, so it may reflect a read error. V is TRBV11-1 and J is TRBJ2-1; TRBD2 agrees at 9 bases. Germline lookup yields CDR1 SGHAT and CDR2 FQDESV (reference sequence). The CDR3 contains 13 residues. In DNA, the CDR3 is TGTGCCAGCAGCTTAGCGGAATCGGCGGGGGGGAACTTC. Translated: CASSLAESAGGNF.

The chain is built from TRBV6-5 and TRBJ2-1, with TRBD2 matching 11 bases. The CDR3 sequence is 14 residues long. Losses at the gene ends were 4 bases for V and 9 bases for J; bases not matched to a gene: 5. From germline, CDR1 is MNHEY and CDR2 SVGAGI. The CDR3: CASSLTSGITEQFF. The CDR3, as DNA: TGTGCCAGCAGTTTGACTAGCGGGATAACTGAGCAGTTCTTC.

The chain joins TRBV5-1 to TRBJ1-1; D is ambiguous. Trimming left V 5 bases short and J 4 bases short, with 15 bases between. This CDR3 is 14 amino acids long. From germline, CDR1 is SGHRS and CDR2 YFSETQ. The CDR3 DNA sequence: TGCGCCAGCAGTACTGATCTCGGGTTCACTGAAGCTTTCTTT. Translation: CASSTDLGFTEAFF.

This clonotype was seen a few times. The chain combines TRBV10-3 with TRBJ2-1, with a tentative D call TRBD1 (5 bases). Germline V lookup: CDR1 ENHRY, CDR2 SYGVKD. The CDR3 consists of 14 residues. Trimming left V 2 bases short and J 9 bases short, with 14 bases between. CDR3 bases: TGTGCCATCAGTGAGGTAGTAGGGGTTGGTGAGCAGTTCTTC. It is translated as CAISEVVGVGEQFF.

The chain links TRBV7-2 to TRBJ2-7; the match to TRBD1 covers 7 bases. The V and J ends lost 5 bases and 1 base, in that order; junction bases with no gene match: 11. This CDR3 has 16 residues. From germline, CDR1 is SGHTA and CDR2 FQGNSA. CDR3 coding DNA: TGTGCCAGCAGCGCCGAACAGGGGTTAGGGTCCTACGAGCAGTACTTC. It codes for CASSAEQGLGSYEQYF.

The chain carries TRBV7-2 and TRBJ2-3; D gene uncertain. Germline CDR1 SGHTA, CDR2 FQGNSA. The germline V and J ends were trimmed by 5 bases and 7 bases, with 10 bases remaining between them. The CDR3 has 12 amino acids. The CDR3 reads CASSPSVHTQYF. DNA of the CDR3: TGTGCCAGCAGCCCCTCTGTACATACGCAGTATTTT.

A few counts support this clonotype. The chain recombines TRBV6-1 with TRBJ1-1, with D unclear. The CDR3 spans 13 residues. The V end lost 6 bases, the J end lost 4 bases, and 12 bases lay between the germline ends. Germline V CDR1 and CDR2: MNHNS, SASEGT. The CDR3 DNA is TGTGCCAGCAGCCGCTTTCGGGGCACTGAAGCTTTCTTT. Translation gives CASSRFRGTEAFF.